This T cell receptor beta chain originates from a study of regulatory T cells in long-lasting Graves disease. This CDR3 has 13 amino acids. Trimming removed 7 bases from V and 4 bases from J, with 13 bases in between. The germline V gene has CDR1 SGHTA and CDR2 FQGNSA. To make TCR beta libraries, researchers used iRepertoire HTBI primers and Arm-PCR of CDR3 regions. TCRdb reanalysed the multiplex PCR reads using MiXCR and keeps one entry per CDR3 protein. The sample contains a few hundred thousand distinct CDR3 sequences, around 17% of which appear only once. Time point indicated: newly diagnosed GD, antithyroid drugs for less than 3 months. Construction of the TCR library relied on RNA isolated from PBMCs. This clonotype was recorded at least ten times. Another study also made use of these data, one on T cells in Graves' hyperthyroidism and ophthalmopathy.

This specimen was peripheral blood mononuclear cells (PBMCs), taken at new diagnosis, from a patient treated with antithyroid drugs. The chain couples TRBV7-2 to TRBJ1-1; D is unresolved. This clonotype was obtained from a man aged 35 to 55 with Graves disease. CDR3 region: CASTQVRGTEAFF. The CDR3 DNA reads TGTGCCAGCACCCAAGTGAGAGGCACTGAAGCTTTCTTT.